This T cell receptor beta chain is drawn from a study of cytomegalovirus exposure and HLA in healthy donors. With regard to this clone: The antigen remains undetermined.

This CDR3 spans 16 amino acids. Germline V gene data show CDR1 as MNHEY and CDR2 as SMNVEV (reference sequence). J was trimmed by 4 bases and V by 2 bases; bases with no gene match: 7. The study's findings and limits: The majority of TCR sequences were rare, yet some public TCRs appeared in many donors. HLA allele associations emerged for some 16,000 TCR beta sequences in a later analysis, at 0.05 false discovery rate. For TCR beta chains, V- and J-gene trimming was later linked to a missense DCLRE1C variant. Certain sequence variants were highly shared and formed a cluster, and this cluster was likely a sequencing artifact.

The study ran its PCR with 60 Vbeta and 13 Jbeta primers. Repertoires were generated with immunoSEQ multiplex PCR, while TCRdb's copy carries only in-frame clones and drops some. The sample records about 160,000 clones, roughly 77% being singletons. The sequenced material came from PBMCs. This TCR was recovered from a man aged 30-40 years in good health and CMV-seropositive. The chain recombines TRBV27 with TRBJ2-7, with 11 nucleotides matching TRBD1. The CDR3 DNA reads as TGTGCCAGCAGTTTAAGGGGACAGGGGGTACCTTACGAGCAGTACTTC. Residues: CASSLRGQGVPYEQYF.